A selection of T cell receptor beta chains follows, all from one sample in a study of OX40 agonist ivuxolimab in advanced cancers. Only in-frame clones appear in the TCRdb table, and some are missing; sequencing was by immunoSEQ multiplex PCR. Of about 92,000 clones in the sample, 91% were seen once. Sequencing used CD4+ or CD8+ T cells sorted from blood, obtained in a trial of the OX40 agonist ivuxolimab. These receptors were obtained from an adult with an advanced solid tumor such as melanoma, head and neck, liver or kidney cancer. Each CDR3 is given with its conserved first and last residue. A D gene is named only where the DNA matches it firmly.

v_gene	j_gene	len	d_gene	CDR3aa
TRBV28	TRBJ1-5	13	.	CASRTQGGQPQHF
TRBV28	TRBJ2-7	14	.	CASSRRQHSYEQYF
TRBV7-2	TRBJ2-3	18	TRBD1	CASSFDRGQILSTDTQYF
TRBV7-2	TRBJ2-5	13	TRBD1	CASSIQGSETQYF
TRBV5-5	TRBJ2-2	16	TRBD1	CASSWGQGAKNGELFF
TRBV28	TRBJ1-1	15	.	CASRLGGAHSAEAFF
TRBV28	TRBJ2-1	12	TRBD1	CASVTGASEQFF
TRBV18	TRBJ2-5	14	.	CASSPLGGQETQYF
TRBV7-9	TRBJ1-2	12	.	CASSPGDYGYTF
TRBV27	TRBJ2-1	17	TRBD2	CASSQPQLAGGPYEQFF